This entry describes one TCR beta chain. The data derive from a study of T cell responses to AZD1222 COVID-19 vaccine. Clones were sequenced by immunoSEQ multiplex PCR, and TCRdb holds only the in-frame ones, with some missing. The data show more than 95,000 clones, with 88% seen just once and 2.5% to 3% held by the top ten. The CDR3 is 15 residues long. The V segment lost 4 bases and the J segment 5 bases; nucleotides outside the gene matches: 6. Germline lookup yields CDR1 SGDLS and CDR2 YYNGEE. The rearrangement joins TRBV9 to TRBJ1-6; 7 positions agree with TRBD1. The sequence was collected from an adult in good health. This specimen consisted of peripheral blood, obtained on day 0 of AZD1222 vaccination. CDR3 DNA sequence: TGTGCCAGCAGCATCGAGGGACAGAATAATTCACCCCTCCACTTT. Its protein product is CASSIEGQNNSPLHF.